The 9 T cell receptor beta chains reported below all come from one sample, sequenced in a study of cytomegalovirus exposure and HLA in healthy donors (dated by TCRdb to about 2017). The library was made by the immunoSEQ multiplex PCR assay. The multiplex PCR relied on a mix of 60 forward primers for TCR Vbeta segments and 13 reverse primers for TCR Jbeta segments. As stored in TCRdb, this immuneACCESS dataset retains in-frame rearrangements with V and J assigned. A fraction of the clones does not appear; measured against another copy, unresolved V genes explain less than half of the discrepancy, and the remainder lacks a known reason. This sample has around 120,000 clones in its table, and over 70% of those were observed once. Of the sample, roughly 1.9% falls within the top ten clones. Sequenced material: PBMCs. The receptors originated from a woman aged 40 to 49 in good health and CMV-seronegative.

This chain joins TRBV30 and TRBJ1-1; TRBD1 agrees at 7 bases. V shed 7 bases and J 0 bases; nucleotides not matched to a gene: 5. The CDR3 spans 13 residues. Looked up from germline, CDR1 is GTSNPN and CDR2 is SVGIG (reference sequence). In nucleotides, the CDR3 is TGTGCCTACCAGACAGGGATGAACACTGAAGCTTTCTTT. It is translated as CAYQTGMNTEAFF.

The chain combines TRBV14 with TRBJ2-1, with D possibly TRBD2 on 5 matching bases. The V gene lost 4 bases and the J gene lost 3 bases, with 7 bases spanning the gap. CDR1 is SGHDN, CDR2 FVKESK, per germline. CDR3 length: 13 amino acids. This CDR3 is CASSPEDYNEQFF. The DNA for the CDR3 is TGTGCCAGCAGCCCGGAGGACTACAATGAGCAGTTCTTC. Based on the CDR3 plus reference TRBV14 and TRBJ2-1, the full variable domain is EAGVTQFPSHSVIEKGQTVTLRCDPISGHDNLYWYRRVMGKEIKFLLHFVKESKQDESGMPNNRFLAERTGGTYSTLKVQPAELEDSGVYFCASSPEDYNEQFFGPGTRLTVL.

The chain is built from TRBV28 and TRBJ2-7, with 7 bases aligning to TRBD1. V lost 8 bases and J lost 4; bases outside the gene matches: 5. This CDR3 has 12 amino acids. Germline V CDR1 and CDR2: MDHEN, SYDVKM. The chain's CDR3 is CASGRQGYEQYF. The DNA of the CDR3 is TGTGCCAGCGGGCGACAGGGATACGAGCAGTACTTC.

The CDR3 reads CAWSVTGGYEQYF. The CDR3 region has the DNA TGTGCCTGGAGTGTAACAGGGGGCTACGAGCAGTACTTC. The J gene is TRBJ2-7, the V gene TRBV30, with 8 bases matching TRBD1. Trimming at V came to 0 bases and at J to 3 bases, leaving 1 base not matched to a gene. CDR1 GTSNPN and CDR2 SVGIG come from the germline V gene (reference sequence). The CDR3 length is 13 residues.

This clone has only a few counts. The rearrangement joins TRBV5-1 to TRBJ2-5, with 9 nucleotides matching TRBD1. Trimming cost V 5 bases and J 3 bases; bases outside gene matches: 5. The CDR3 length is 14 residues. The germline V gene encodes CDR1 SGHRS and CDR2 YFSETQ. As DNA, the CDR3 is TGCGCCAGCAGGCGCACAGGGGGCGAAGAGACCCAGTACTTC. Protein product: CASRRTGGEETQYF.

This chain joins TRBV12-5 and TRBJ1-5; 7 bases map to TRBD1. Per germline, CDR1 LGHNT and CDR2 FRNRAP. The CDR3 is 17 residues long. J lost 4 bases, V lost 0 bases, and 9 bases had no gene match. CDR3 sequence reads: CASGLVPPDRQNQPQHF. The CDR3 DNA reads as TGTGCTAGTGGTTTGGTACCCCCGGACAGGCAGAATCAGCCCCAGCATTTT.

This clone was detected once. The rearrangement uses TRBV4-1 and TRBJ1-3; D is unclear. Germline values: CDR1 MGHRA, CDR2 YSYEKL. V dropped 0 bases and J dropped 4 bases, with 7 bases sitting between them. CDR3 length: 14 amino acids. This CDR3 is CASSQEEWGNTIYF. The CDR3 DNA follows: TGCGCCAGCAGCCAAGAGGAGTGGGGAAACACCATATATTTT.

This clone occurred many times. This chain uses TRBV14 with TRBJ2-7; 7 bases map to TRBD2. This CDR3 contains 17 residues. The V gene end was trimmed by 4 bases and the J gene end by 0 bases; junction bases not matched to a gene: 12. CDR1 SGHDN and CDR2 FVKESK come from the germline V gene. DNA for the CDR3: TGTGCCAGCAGCCCTAACACTCGGCGGGAGCGCTCCTACGAGCAGTACTTC. This gives the protein CASSPNTRRERSYEQYF.

The V gene is TRBV2, the J gene TRBJ1-2; no reliable D call. V lost 4 bases and J lost 4, with 4 bases in between. CDR1 is SNHLY, CDR2 FYNNEI, per germline. The CDR3 consists of 11 residues. CDR3 in DNA: TGTGCCAGCAGTGGGCCCTATGGCTACACCTTC. This encodes CASSGPYGYTF.